Listed here are 6 T cell receptor beta chains from one sample, sequenced in a study of regulatory T cells in long-lasting Graves disease. Sequencing libraries for TCR beta were prepared with iRepertoire HTBI primers and Arm-PCR of CDR3 regions. MiXCR, applied by TCRdb to the multiplex PCR reads, yields one record per CDR3 protein. The top ten hold 12% to 15% of the sample, which has a few hundred thousand distinct CDR3 sequences, 15% to 20% seen once. Time point defined: newly diagnosed GD, antithyroid drugs for less than 3 months. PBMC RNA was the source of the TCR library. The sample was also linked to a second study, of T cells in Graves' hyperthyroidism and ophthalmopathy.

Here the sequenced sample was peripheral blood mononuclear cells (PBMCs), taken at new diagnosis, from a patient treated with antithyroid drugs. The source is a woman aged 25 to 39 with Graves disease.

This clonotype was counted at least ten times. The rearrangement links TRBV13 to TRBJ2-7, with D unresolved. The germline V gene encodes CDR1 PRHDT and CDR2 FYEKMQ (reference sequence). The germline V and J ends were trimmed by 5 bases and 2 bases, with 10 bases remaining between them. The CDR3 runs 13 residues. The DNA of the CDR3 is TGTGCCAGCAGCGGAGAGTTCGCCTACGAGCAGTACTTC. Protein: CASSGEFAYEQYF.

J is TRBJ2-1 and V is TRBV5-6, with 12 bases matching TRBD2. With 4 bases clipped from V and 9 bases from J, the junction kept 11 bases outside the gene matches. CDR3 length equals 16 residues. Germline CDR1 and CDR2: SGHDT and YYEEEE. CDR3 amino acids: CASSGTSGGFRREQFF. Here the CDR3 DNA reads TGTGCCAGCAGCGGAACTAGCGGGGGGTTCCGACGTGAGCAGTTCTTC.

This clonotype occurred a few times. The V call is TRBV6-1, the J call TRBJ2-7; TRBD1 matches 7 bases. Germline V gene lookup returns CDR1 MNHNS and CDR2 SASEGT. V was pared by 7 bases and J by 2 bases, with 8 bases of the junction left unmatched. This CDR3 region has 14 residues. The CDR3 DNA sequence: TGTGCCAGCACAGGGACAACAGGGGCCTACGAGCAGTACTTC. This gives the protein CASTGTTGAYEQYF.

In this sample, this clonotype turned up many times. The V and J genes are TRBV10-3 and TRBJ2-7; 10 nucleotides align to TRBD1. V shed 5 bases, J shed 3 bases, and the junction held 7 bases outside the gene matches. The germline V gene has CDR1 ENHRY and CDR2 SYGVKD. The CDR3 sequence is 15 residues long. This CDR3 reads CAISQPGQGNYEQYF. CDR3 DNA sequence: TGTGCCATCAGTCAACCGGGACAGGGGAACTACGAGCAGTACTTC.

This clonotype was recorded at least ten times. This sequence joins TRBV2 and TRBJ1-5; no reliable D call. Trimming took off 7 bases at V and 12 bases at J, with 19 bases between the two ends. This CDR3 is built from 13 residues. Germline CDR1 reads SNHLY; CDR2 reads FYNNEI. The CDR3 sequence: CASTESGYSSQHF. CDR3 sequence (DNA): TGTGCCAGCACTGAGTCGGGGTATAGCAGCCAGCATTTT.

This clonotype has at least ten counts. V and J are TRBV13 and TRBJ2-3; possibly TRBD1 for D (6 bases). The CDR3 totals 15 residues. Germline CDR1 reads PRHDT; CDR2 reads FYEKMQ (reference sequence). V was clipped by 4 bases and J by 4 bases, with 15 bases between them. The CDR3 DNA follows: TGTGCCAGCAGCTCCGCCCAGGGGTTGCCAGATACGCAGTATTTT. Its translation is CASSSAQGLPDTQYF.